This is a list of T cell receptor beta chains from one sample in a study of vaccination effects on CD4 cells after COVID-19. The data were produced by immunoSEQ multiplex PCR, yet TCRdb's version contains in-frame clones alone and is incomplete. The data hold roughly 60,000 clones, with under 80% observed a single time. These TCRs' antigens remain unknown. The input for sequencing was CD4+ T cells from PBMCs cultured without peptide, taken before COVID-19 vaccination. Receptors were obtained from a human donor who had a prior SARS-CoV-2 infection. Both conserved end residues are part of each CDR3. The D gene is left open where the match is weak. Rows may omit the clone size; those that give it use once, few, many or a size class.

>NA|TRBJ2-5|TRBD1|TRBV4-2
TGTGCCAGCAGCCAGGGACAGCACCAAGAGACCCAGTACTTC
CASSQGQHQETQYF
>NA|TRBJ1-5|NA|TRBV10-1
TGCGCCAGCAGTGGGCCCCATCAGCCCCAGCATTTT
CASSGPHQPQHF
>NA|TRBJ2-5|TRBD2|TRBV4-3
TGCGCCAGCAGCCCGGGACTAGCGGGAGGGTTAACCCAGTACTTC
CASSPGLAGGLTQYF
>NA|TRBJ2-3|NA|TRBV19
TGTGCCAGTAGTCCTCAACAAGTAGATACGCAGTATTTT
CASSPQQVDTQYF
>few|TRBJ1-6|NA|TRBV2
TGTGCCAGCAACCCGGGTGGGGGGCTTGATTCACCCCTCCACTTT
CASNPGGGLDSPLHF
>NA|TRBJ2-3|TRBD1|TRBV7-9
TGTGCCAGCAGCTTAGGGACAGGGGCAGATACGCAGTATTTT
CASSLGTGADTQYF
>NA|TRBJ2-7|NA|TRBV11-2
TGTGCCAGCAGCTTACGTCTCCGCTACGAGCAGTACTTC
CASSLRLRYEQYF
>NA|TRBJ1-6|TRBD1|TRBV5-5
TGTGCCAGCAGCTTTATCGACAGGGGAGGGAATTCACCCCTCCACTTT
CASSFIDRGGNSPLHF
>NA|TRBJ1-2|TRBD1|TRBV5-4
TGTGCCAGCAGCTTGGCCAGGGGAGGACAGGGGGCTGGCTACACCTTC
CASSLARGGQGAGYTF
>few|TRBJ1-2|NA|TRBV28
TGTGCCAGCAGTCAGACAGAGTACTATGGCTACACCTTC
CASSQTEYYGYTF
>once|TRBJ2-1|NA|TRBV12-3/TRBV12-4
TGTGCCAGCAGGGGCCTAGGCAATGAGCAGTTCTTC
CASRGLGNEQFF
>NA|TRBJ2-7|TRBD2|TRBV15
TGTGCCACCAGCAGAGAAAGCGGGGCTACCTACGAGCAGTACTTC
CATSRESGATYEQYF
>NA|TRBJ2-7|NA|TRBV30
TGTGCCTGGGGCCGTTCATACGAGCAGTACTTC
CAWGRSYEQYF
>NA|TRBJ2-3|NA|TRBV2
TGTGCCAGCAGTGAATACCGGGATACGCAGTATTTT
CASSEYRDTQYF
>NA|TRBJ1-3|NA|TRBV5-1
TGCGCCAGCTCCCAAGCAGCGAGCTCTGGAAACACCATATATTTT
CASSQAASSGNTIYF
>NA|TRBJ2-3|NA|TRBV7-3
TGTGCCAGCAGCCAGGAGAGACTTTCTAGCACAGATACGCAGTATTTT
CASSQERLSSTDTQYF
>NA|TRBJ2-1|NA|TRBV6-1
TGTGCCAGCAGTGAAGACAGCCGGAATTACTACAATGAGCAGTTCTTC
CASSEDSRNYYNEQFF
>once|TRBJ2-5|NA|TRBV5-1
TGCGCCAGCAGCTTGGCTTTAGGGTACCAAGAGACCCAGTACTTC
CASSLALGYQETQYF
>NA|TRBJ1-1|NA|TRBV5-4
TGTGCCAGCAGCTTGGTCACAGGGAACACTGAAGCTTTCTTT
CASSLVTGNTEAFF
>NA|TRBJ2-5|TRBD2|TRBV5-6
TGTGCCAGCAGCTTGGTTGGCGGGGGGTCGCAAGAGACCCAGTACTTC
CASSLVGGGSQETQYF
>NA|TRBJ1-1|NA|TRBV25-1
TGTGCCAGCAGTGACAGGGTGAACACTGAAGCTTTCTTT
CASSDRVNTEAFF
>once|TRBJ2-7|NA|TRBV2
TGTGCCAGCAGTGTGGGCAGATCCTACGAGCAGTACTTC
CASSVGRSYEQYF
>NA|TRBJ1-4|TRBD1|TRBV5-1
TGCGCCAGCAGCTTAGGGGGCGTGGGGACTAATGAAAAACTGTTTTTT
CASSLGGVGTNEKLFF
>NA|TRBJ1-3|NA|TRBV10-3
TGTGCCGGTCGGTCCTCCTCTGGAAACACCATATATTTT
CAGRSSSGNTIYF
>NA|TRBJ1-1|NA|TRBV19
TGTGCCAGTAGTATCTTGCACAGGGACACTGAAGCTTTCTTT
CASSILHRDTEAFF
>few|TRBJ1-5|TRBD1|TRBV28
TGTGCCAGCAGTTTATCGGGGGACAGTATCCAGCCCCAGCATTTT
CASSLSGDSIQPQHF
>NA|TRBJ1-2|TRBD1|TRBV2
TGTGCCAGCACCCGGTACGGGACAGGGGGCATAGCTAACTATGGCTACACCTTC
CASTRYGTGGIANYGYTF
>few|TRBJ1-3|NA|TRBV19
TGTGCCAGTAGGGTCGGGGACTTTGGAAACACCATATATTTT
CASRVGDFGNTIYF
>NA|TRBJ1-2|NA|TRBV5-1
TGCGCCAGCAGCTTGGAGGGCTATGGCTACACCTTC
CASSLEGYGYTF
>NA|TRBJ1-2|NA|TRBV30
TGTGCCTGGAATTTGGGACCGGGAGGTTACACCTTC
CAWNLGPGGYTF
>NA|TRBJ2-3|TRBD1|TRBV5-1
TGCGCCAGCAGCCAGGACAGGGGCACAGATACGCAGTATTTT
CASSQDRGTDTQYF
>NA|TRBJ2-2|NA|TRBV5-1
TGCGCCAGCAGCTTGGAGGCTACCCCCCAGGGGGAGCTGTTTTTT
CASSLEATPQGELFF
>NA|TRBJ2-1|NA|TRBV10-3
TGTGCCATCCGGGGGCCCCAAGGCGATGAGCAGTTCTTC
CAIRGPQGDEQFF
>NA|TRBJ2-5|NA|TRBV19
TGTGCCAGTAGTTCAACAAGCTACGCCCGGGAGACCCAGTACTTC
CASSSTSYARETQYF
>NA|TRBJ1-3|NA|TRBV19
TGTGCCAGTACGGCGGCGAGCTCTGGAAACACCATATATTTT
CASTAASSGNTIYF